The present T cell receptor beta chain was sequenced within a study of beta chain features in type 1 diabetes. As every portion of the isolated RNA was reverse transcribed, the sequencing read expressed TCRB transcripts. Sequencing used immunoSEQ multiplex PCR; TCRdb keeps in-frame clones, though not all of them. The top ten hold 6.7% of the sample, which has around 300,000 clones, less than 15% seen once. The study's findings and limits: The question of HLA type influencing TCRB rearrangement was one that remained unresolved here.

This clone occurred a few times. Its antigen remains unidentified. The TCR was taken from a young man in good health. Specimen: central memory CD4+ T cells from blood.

As DNA, the CDR3 is TGTGCCAGCAACAGAAGATGGGGTGCCGGGGAGCTGTTTTTT. It translates to CASNRRWGAGELFF. The genes are TRBV28 and TRBJ2-2; no reliable D call. Between the trimmed V and J ends, which lost 7 bases and 6 bases, there was a span of 15 bases. The CDR3 is 14 residues long. Germline V lookup: CDR1 MDHEN, CDR2 SYDVKM.